The clone carrying this TCR beta chain has a handful of counts. Its antigen is undetermined. Germline trimming cut 4 bases from V and 1 base from J; bases unmatched to any gene: 6. The CDR3 runs 15 residues. Germline V gene lookup returns CDR1 SEHNR and CDR2 FQNEAQ (reference sequence). The record originates from a study of T-cell memory formation after mild COVID-19. Study in general: The two donors had largely donor-specific TCR clusters. Study results and limitations: Later expanders leaned CD4+, whereas clones that contracted between day 15 and 85 were balanced CD4/CD8. The CD4+ clones that contracted clustered mainly within CM and EM, and the CD8+ clones concentrated in EMRA. Specificity for SARS-CoV-2 was not confirmed among the second-wave clones peaking on day 37.

TCRdb recomputed calls from the 5' RACE reads with MiXCR, one row per CDR3 protein. Here the sample spans about 260,000 distinct CDR3 sequences, around 8% being singletons. The source of this sequence is a man between 18 and 35 years old who had mild COVID-19 (a few samples of this study predate the infection). Cell type and time point are not known. The gene calls are TRBV7-9 and TRBJ1-2; 7 bases are a match to TRBD1. Input material: PBMCs or a T cell subset sorted from them (not recorded which). The CDR3 region is CASSSSQGLNYGYTF. CDR3 DNA: TGTGCCAGCAGCTCGTCACAGGGGCTTAACTATGGCTACACCTTC. The whole variable domain, filled in from reference TRBV7-9 and TRBJ1-2, reads DTGVSQNPRHKITKRGQNVTFRCDPISEHNRLYWYRQTLGQGPEFLTYFQNEAQLEKSRLLSDRFSAERPKGSFSTLEIQRTEQGDSAMYLCASSSSQGLNYGYTFGSGTRLTVV.